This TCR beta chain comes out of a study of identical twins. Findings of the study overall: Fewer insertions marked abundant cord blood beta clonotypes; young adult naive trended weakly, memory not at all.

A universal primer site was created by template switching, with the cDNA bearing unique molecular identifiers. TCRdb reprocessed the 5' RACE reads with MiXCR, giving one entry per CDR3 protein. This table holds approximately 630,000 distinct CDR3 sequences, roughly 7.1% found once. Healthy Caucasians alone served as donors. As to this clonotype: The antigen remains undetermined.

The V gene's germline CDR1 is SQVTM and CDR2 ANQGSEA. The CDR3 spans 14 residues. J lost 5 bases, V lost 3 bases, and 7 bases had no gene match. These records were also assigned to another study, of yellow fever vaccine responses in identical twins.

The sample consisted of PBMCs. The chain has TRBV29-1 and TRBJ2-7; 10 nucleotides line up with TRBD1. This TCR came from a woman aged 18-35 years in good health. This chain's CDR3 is CSVDSGGQGNEQYF. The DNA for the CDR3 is TGCAGCGTTGATTCTGGGGGACAGGGGAACGAGCAGTACTTC.